This TCR beta chain was sequenced during a study of blood T cell repertoires in COVID-19. In the study overall: Nucleic acid was either cDNA or gDNA, and it came from T cells, B-cell-depleted T cells, or PBMCs.

Germline trimming cut 5 bases from V and 5 bases from J; bases unmatched to any gene: 6. This CDR3 contains 16 residues. Looked up from germline, CDR1 is SGHVS and CDR2 is FNYEAQ. As handled by the study authors: Amplification from reference gene primers served as the basis for estimated nucleated cell counts. Clones were read by immunoSEQ multiplex PCR, and TCRdb kept only the in-frame ones, dropping some. That table furnishes V, J and clone size, whereas the DNA furnished D and trimming. Of roughly 120,000 clones detected, over 75% appear once; the ten largest clones hold roughly 11%. The gene calls are TRBV7-6 and TRBJ2-2; TRBD1 matches 12 bases. The sequencing input was peripheral blood. The receptor comes from a man at least 80 years old with acute or convalescent COVID-19. In DNA, the CDR3 is TGTGCCAGCAGCAAGGGACAGGGGGCGCGGACCGGGGAGCTGTTTTTT. It translates to CASSKGQGARTGELFF.